This TCR beta chain was sequenced during a study of spatial heterogeneity in lung cancer. Study in general: More beta-chain than alpha-chain sequences were consistently detected.

In TCRdb, the 5' RACE reads were re-called with MiXCR into one record per CDR3 protein. Of 35,000 to 50,000 distinct CDR3 sequences in the sample, approximately 3.1% are singletons; the top ten hold about 37%. Time point denoted: sample taken at primary tumor resection. Without sorting, whole RNA was sequenced from tumor, nontumor lung or frozen PBMC. The CDR3 totals 15 residues. Germline CDR1 is MNHNY and CDR2 is SVGAGI (reference sequence). This clonotype was counted many times. The junction does not match germline at one end; this may be a read error. The source material was normal lung tissue next to the tumor, sampled at surgery. The gene calls are TRBV6-6 and TRBJ2-7, with TRBD2 matching over 9 bases. This receptor was obtained from a male donor with early-stage non-small cell lung cancer. In DNA, the CDR3 is TGTGCCAGCAGTTACGTAGCTAGCGGGGCCTATGAGCAGTACTTC. It is translated as CASSYVASGAYEQYF.